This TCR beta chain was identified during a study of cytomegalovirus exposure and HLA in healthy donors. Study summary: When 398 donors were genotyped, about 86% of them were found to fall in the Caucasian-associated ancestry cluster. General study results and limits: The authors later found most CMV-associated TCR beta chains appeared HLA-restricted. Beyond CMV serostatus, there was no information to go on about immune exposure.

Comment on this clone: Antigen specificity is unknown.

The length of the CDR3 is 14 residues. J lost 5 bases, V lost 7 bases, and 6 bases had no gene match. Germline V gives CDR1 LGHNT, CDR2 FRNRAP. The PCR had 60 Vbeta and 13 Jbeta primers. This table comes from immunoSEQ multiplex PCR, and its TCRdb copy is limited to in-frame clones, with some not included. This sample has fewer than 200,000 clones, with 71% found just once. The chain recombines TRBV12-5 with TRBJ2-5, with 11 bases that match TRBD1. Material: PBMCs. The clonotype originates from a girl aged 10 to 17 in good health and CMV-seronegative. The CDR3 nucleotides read TGTGCTAGTGCGGGACAGGGGGTCCGGGAGACCCAGTACTTC. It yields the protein CASAGQGVRETQYF.